The clone carrying this T cell receptor (beta chain) was seen many times. Its specificity is not known. The CDR3 has 16 amino acids. Germline values: CDR1 MNHEY, CDR2 SVGAGI. Trimming cost V 6 bases and J 6 bases; bases outside gene matches: 17. RNA transcripts gave rise to amplified TCR beta CDR3 regions. Carried out on the TCR CDR3, a first-round RT-PCR used the HTBI primer set. TCRdb re-called the multiplex PCR reads through MiXCR, storing one row per CDR3 protein. This sample has 530,000 or so distinct CDR3 sequences, with approximately 44% found just once. The data were taken from a study of T cells in Graves' hyperthyroidism and ophthalmopathy. Whole-study results and caveats: Most thyroid clonotypes expanded above 0.001 were also detected in blood. Ophthalmopathy, as predicted by the model, came a median about seven months after the prediction.

The J gene is TRBJ2-7, the V gene TRBV6-5; TRBD1 matches 7 bases. Sequenced: peripheral blood or thyroid tissue (not recorded which). This sequence originates from a young woman with Graves' hyperthyroidism. The CDR3 nucleotides are TGTGCCAGCAGATCTCTCGACAGGGTATCGCCCATCGAGCAGTACTTC. This encodes CASRSLDRVSPIEQYF.